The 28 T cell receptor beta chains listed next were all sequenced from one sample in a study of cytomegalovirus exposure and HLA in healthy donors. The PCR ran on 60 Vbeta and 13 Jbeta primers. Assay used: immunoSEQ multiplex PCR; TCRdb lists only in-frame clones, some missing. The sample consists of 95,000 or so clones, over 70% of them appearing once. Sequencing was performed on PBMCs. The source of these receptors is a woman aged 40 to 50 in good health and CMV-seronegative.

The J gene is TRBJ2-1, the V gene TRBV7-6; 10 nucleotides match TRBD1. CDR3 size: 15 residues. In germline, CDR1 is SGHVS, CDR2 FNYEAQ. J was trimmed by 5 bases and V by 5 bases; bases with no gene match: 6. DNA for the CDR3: TGTGCCAGCAGCCCCTGGGACAGGGGCAACAATGAGCAGTTCTTC. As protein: CASSPWDRGNNEQFF. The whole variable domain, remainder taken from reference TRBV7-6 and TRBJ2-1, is GAGVSQSPRYKVTKRGQDVALRCDPISGHVSLYWYRQALGQGPEFLTYFNYEAQQDKSGLPNDRFSAERPEGSISTLTIQRTEQRDSAMYRCASSPWDRGNNEQFFGPGTRLTVL.

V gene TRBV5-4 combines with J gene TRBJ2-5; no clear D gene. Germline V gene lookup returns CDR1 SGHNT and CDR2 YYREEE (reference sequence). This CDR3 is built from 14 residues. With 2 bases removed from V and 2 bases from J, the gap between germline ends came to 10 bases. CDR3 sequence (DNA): TGTGCCAGCAGCTTCCCAGAACAGCAAGAGACCCAGTACTTC. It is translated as CASSFPEQQETQYF. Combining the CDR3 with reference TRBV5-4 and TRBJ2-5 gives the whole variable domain ETGVTQSPTHLIKTRGQQVTLRCSSQSGHNTVSWYQQALGQGPQFIFQYYREEENGRGNFPPRFSGLQFPNYSSELNVNALELDDSALYLCASSFPEQQETQYFGPGTRLLVL.

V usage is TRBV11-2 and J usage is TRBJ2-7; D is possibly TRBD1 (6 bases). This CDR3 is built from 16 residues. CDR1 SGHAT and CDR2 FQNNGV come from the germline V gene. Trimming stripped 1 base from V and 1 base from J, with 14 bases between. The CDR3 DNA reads TGTGCCAGCAGCTTAGCTGGGACACCGGGTTCCTACGAGCAGTACTTC. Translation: CASSLAGTPGSYEQYF.

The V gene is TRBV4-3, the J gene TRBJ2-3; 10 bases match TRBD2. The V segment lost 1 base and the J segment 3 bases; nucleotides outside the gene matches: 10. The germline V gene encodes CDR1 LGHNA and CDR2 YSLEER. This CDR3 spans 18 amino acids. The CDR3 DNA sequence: TGCGCCAGCAGCCAAGCTAGCGGGGGCGTAGGAGTGACAGATACGCAGTATTTT. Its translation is CASSQASGGVGVTDTQYF.

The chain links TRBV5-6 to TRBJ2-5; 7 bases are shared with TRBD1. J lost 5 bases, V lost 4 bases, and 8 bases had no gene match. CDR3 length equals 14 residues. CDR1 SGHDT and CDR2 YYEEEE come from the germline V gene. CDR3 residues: CASSKVRGRETQYF. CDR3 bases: TGTGCCAGCAGCAAGGTTAGGGGGCGGGAGACCCAGTACTTC.

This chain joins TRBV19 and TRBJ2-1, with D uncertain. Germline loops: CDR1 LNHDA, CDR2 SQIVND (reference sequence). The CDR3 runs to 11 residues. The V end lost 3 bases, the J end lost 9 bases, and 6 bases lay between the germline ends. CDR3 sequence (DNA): TGTGCCAGTAGTATCTTCAGTGAGCAGTTCTTC. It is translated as CASSIFSEQFF.

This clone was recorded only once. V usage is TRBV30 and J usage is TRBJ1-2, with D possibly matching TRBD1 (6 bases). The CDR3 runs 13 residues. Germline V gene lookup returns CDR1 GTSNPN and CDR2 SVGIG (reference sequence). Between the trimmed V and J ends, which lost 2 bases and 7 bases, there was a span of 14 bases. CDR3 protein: CAWSMGTSFGYTF. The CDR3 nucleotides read TGTGCCTGGAGTATGGGGACAAGTTTTGGCTACACCTTC.

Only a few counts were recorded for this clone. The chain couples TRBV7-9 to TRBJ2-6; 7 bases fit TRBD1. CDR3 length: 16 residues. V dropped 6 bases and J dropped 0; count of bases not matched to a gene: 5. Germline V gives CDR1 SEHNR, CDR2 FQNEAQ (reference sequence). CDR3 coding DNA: TGTGCCAGCAGGGGGGACAGTTCCTCTGGGGCCAACGTCCTGACTTTC. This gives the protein CASRGDSSSGANVLTF.

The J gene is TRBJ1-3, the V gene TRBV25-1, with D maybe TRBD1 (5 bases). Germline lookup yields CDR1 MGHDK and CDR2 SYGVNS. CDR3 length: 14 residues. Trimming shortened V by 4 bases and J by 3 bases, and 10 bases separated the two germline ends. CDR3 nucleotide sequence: TGTGCCAGCAGTGTCCCAGGGCGTGGAAACACCATATATTTT. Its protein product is CASSVPGRGNTIYF.

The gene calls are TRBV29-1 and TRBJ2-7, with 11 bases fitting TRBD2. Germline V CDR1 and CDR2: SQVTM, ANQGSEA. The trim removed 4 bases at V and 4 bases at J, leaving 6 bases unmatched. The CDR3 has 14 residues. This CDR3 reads CSVGMTSGEYEQYF. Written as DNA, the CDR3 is TGCAGCGTTGGGATGACTAGCGGGGAGTACGAGCAGTACTTC.

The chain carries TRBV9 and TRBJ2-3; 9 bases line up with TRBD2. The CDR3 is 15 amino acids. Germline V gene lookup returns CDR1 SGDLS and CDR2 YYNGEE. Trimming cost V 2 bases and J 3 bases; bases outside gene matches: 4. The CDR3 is CASSVGGGETDTQYF. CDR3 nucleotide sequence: TGTGCCAGCAGCGTGGGCGGGGGGGAAACAGATACGCAGTATTTT.

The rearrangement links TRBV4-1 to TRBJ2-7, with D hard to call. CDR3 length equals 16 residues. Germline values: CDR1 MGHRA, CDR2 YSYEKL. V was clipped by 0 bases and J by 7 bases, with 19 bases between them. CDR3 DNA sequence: TGCGCCAGCAGCCAAGATCTTGGTGCTGGCATGCGGGAGCAGTACTTC. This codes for CASSQDLGAGMREQYF.

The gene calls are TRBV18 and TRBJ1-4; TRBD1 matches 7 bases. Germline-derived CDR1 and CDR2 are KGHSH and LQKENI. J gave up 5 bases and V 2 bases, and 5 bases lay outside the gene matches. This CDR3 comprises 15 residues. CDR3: CASSPTQGGNEKLFF. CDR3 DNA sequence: TGTGCCAGCTCACCAACCCAAGGGGGCAATGAAAAACTGTTTTTT.

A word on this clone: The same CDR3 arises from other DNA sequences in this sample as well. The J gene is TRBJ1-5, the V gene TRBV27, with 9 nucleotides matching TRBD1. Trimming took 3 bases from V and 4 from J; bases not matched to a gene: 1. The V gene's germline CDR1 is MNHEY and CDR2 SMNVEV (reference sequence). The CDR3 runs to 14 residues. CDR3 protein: CASSFGQGNQPQHF. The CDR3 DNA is TGTGCCAGCAGTTTTGGACAGGGGAATCAGCCCCAGCATTTT.

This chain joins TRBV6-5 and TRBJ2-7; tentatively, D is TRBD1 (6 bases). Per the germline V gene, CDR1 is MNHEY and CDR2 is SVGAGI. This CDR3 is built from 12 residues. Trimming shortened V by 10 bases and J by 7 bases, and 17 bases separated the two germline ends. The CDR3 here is CATQQGSGEQYF. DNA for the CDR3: TGTGCCACGCAACAGGGTTCGGGTGAGCAGTACTTC.

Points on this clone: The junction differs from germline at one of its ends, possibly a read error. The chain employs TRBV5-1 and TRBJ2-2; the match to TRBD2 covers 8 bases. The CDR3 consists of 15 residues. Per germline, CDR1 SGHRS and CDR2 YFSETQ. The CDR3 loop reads CASSLGSGVTGGLFF. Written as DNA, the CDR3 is TGCGCCAGCAGCTTGGGTAGCGGGGTTACCGGGGGGCTGTTTTTT.

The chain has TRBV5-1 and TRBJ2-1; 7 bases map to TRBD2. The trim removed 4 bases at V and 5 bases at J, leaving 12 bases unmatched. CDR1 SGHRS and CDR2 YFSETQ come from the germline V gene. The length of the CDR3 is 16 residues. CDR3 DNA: TGCGCCAGCAGCACCCACCCCGGGACTACCGACAATGAGCAGTTCTTC. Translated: CASSTHPGTTDNEQFF.

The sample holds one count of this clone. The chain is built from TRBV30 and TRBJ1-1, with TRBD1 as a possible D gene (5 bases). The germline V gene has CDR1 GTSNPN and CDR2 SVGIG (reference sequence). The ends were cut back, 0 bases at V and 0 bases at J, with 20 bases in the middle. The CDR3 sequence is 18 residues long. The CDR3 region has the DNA TGTGCCTGGAGTGTCAGGGCAATACTTCCTTACATGAACACTGAAGCTTTCTTT. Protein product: CAWSVRAILPYMNTEAFF.

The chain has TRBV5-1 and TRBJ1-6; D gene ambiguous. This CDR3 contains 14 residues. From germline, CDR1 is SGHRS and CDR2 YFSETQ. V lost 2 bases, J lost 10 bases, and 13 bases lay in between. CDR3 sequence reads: CASSFFDASSPLHF. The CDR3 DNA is TGCGCCAGCAGCTTCTTCGATGCTAGCTCACCCCTCCACTTT.

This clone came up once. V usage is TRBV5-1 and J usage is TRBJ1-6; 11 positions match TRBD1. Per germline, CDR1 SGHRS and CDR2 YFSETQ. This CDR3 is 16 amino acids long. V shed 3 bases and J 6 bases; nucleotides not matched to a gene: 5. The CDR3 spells CASSSRTGGSNSPLHF. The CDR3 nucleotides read TGCGCCAGCAGCTCTCGGACAGGGGGCTCTAATTCACCCCTCCACTTT. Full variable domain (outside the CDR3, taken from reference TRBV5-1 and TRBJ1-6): KAGVTQTPRYLIKTRGQQVTLSCSPISGHRSVSWYQQTPGQGLQFLFEYFSETQRNKGNFPGRFSGRQFSNSRSEMNVSTLELGDSALYLCASSSRTGGSNSPLHFGNGTRLTVT.

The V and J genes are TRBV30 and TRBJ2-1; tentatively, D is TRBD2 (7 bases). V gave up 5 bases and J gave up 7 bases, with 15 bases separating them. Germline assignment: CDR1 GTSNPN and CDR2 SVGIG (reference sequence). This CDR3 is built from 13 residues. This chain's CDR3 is CAWLGEGGNEQFF. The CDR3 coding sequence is TGTGCCTGGCTTGGAGAGGGGGGGAATGAGCAGTTCTTC.

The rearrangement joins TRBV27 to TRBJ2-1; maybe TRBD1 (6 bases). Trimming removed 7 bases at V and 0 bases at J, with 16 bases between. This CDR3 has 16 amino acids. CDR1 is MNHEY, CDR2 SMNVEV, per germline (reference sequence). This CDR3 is CASTFPRGSSYNEQFF. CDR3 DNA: TGTGCCAGCACCTTCCCCAGGGGAAGCTCCTACAATGAGCAGTTCTTC.

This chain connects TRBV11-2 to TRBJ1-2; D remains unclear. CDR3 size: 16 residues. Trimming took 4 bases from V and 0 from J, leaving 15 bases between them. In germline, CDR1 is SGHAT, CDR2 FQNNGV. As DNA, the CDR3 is TGTGCCAGCAGCTCCAATTTGAGGGAAGCTAACTATGGCTACACCTTC. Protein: CASSSNLREANYGYTF.

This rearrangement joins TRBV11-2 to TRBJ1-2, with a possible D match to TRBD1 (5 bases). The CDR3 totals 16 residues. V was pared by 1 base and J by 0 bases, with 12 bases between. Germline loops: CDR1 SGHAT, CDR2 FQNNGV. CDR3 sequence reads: CASSLGGLLANYGYTF. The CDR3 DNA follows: TGTGCCAGCAGCTTAGGGGGACTCCTAGCTAACTATGGCTACACCTTC.

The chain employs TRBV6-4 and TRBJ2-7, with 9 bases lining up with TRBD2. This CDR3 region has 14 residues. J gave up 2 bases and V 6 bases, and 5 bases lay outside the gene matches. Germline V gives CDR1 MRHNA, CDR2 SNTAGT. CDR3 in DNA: TGTGCCAGCAGCATAGTAGCGGGGGCCTACGAGCAGTACTTC. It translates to CASSIVAGAYEQYF.

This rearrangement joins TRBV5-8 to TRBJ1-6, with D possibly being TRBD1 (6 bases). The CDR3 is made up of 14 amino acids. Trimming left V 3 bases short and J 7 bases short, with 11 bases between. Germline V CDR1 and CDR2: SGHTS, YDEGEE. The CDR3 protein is CASSYTGNNSPLHF. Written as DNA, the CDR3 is TGTGCCAGCAGCTACACAGGGAACAATTCACCCCTCCACTTT.

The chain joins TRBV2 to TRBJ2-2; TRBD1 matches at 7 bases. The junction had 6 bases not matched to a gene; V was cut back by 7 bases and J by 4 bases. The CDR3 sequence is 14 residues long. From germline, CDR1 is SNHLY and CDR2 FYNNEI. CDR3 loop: CASIGGLGTGELFF. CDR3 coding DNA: TGTGCCAGCATAGGGGGCCTCGGCACCGGGGAGCTGTTTTTT.

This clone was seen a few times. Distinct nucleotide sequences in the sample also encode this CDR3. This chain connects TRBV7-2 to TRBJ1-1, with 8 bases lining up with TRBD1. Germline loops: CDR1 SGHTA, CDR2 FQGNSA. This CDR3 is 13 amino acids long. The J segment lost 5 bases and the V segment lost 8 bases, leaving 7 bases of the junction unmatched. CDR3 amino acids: CASRGQGGTEAFF. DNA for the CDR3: TGTGCCAGCCGTGGACAGGGAGGAACTGAAGCTTTCTTT. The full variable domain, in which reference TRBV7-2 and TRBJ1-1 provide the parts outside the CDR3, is GAGVSQSPSNKVTEKGKDVELRCDPISGHTALYWYRQSLGQGLEFLIYFQGNSAPDKSGLPSDRFSAERTGGSVSTLTIQRTQQEDSAVYLCASRGQGGTEAFFGQGTRLTVV.